The 14 T cell receptor beta chains below were found in one sample sequenced in a study of patients and donors after allogeneic stem cell transplantation. MiXCR, applied by TCRdb to the RT-PCR reads, yields one record per CDR3 protein. The sample holds roughly 940,000 distinct CDR3 sequences, under 20% seen once. The sequenced sample was blood, either unsorted or a sorted T cell fraction (not recorded which). The source of these receptors is a human donor who was either an allogeneic HSCT recipient or a stem cell or donor lymphocyte infusion donor (not recorded which). It is not recorded whose cells these are; they may come from a transplant donor.

This clonotype occurred a few times. The chain combines TRBV11-2 with TRBJ1-1; tentative D call: TRBD1 (6 bases). The V gene lost 6 bases and the J gene lost 5 bases, with 19 bases spanning the gap. Germline lookup yields CDR1 SGHAT and CDR2 FQNNGV. The CDR3 is 15 residues long. The CDR3 reads CASRKLGGAETEAFF. For the CDR3, the DNA is TGTGCCAGCAGAAAACTTGGGGGCGCGGAGACTGAAGCTTTCTTT.

This clonotype came up a few times. This rearrangement joins TRBV6-5 to TRBJ2-5, with 9 nucleotides matching TRBD2. The CDR3 spans 17 residues. Germline values: CDR1 MNHEY, CDR2 SVGAGI. The V segment lost 2 bases and the J segment 5 bases; nucleotides outside the gene matches: 12. CDR3 nucleotides: TGTGCCAGCAGTTACGGTGTTATAGCGGGAGTAGGGGAGACCCAGTACTTC. Encoded protein: CASSYGVIAGVGETQYF.

The chain carries TRBV7-9 and TRBJ2-7; 8 nucleotides agree with TRBD1. V dropped 5 bases and J dropped 5; count of bases not matched to a gene: 11. The CDR3 extends over 15 amino acids. Germline V gives CDR1 SEHNR, CDR2 FQNEAQ (reference sequence). The CDR3 DNA follows: TGTGCCAGCAGCCCGTGGACAGGGAATAACGACGAGCAGTACTTC. It codes for CASSPWTGNNDEQYF.

This clonotype was found once. V and J are TRBV6-5 and TRBJ2-2; either TRBD1 or TRBD2 may supply D (5 bases each). The CDR3 has 16 amino acids. CDR1 is MNHEY and CDR2 is SVGAGI in the germline V gene. V was trimmed by 0 bases and J by 8 bases, leaving 16 bases between them. The CDR3 bases are TGTGCCAGCAGTTACTCAATCGGAGAGGGGAAAGGGGAGCTGTTTTTT. It translates to CASSYSIGEGKGELFF.

V and J are TRBV28 and TRBJ2-5, with TRBD2 as a possible D gene (6 bases). V was pared by 5 bases and J by 1 base, with 14 bases between. Germline V gene sequence: CDR1 MDHEN, CDR2 SYDVKM. This CDR3 contains 15 residues. The CDR3 region is CASSKNGGIQETQYF. CDR3 sequence (DNA): TGTGCCAGCAGTAAAAACGGGGGAATCCAAGAGACCCAGTACTTC.

This clonotype was picked up a small number of times. The chain joins TRBV20-1 to TRBJ1-1; D is unclear. The CDR3 consists of 15 residues. In germline, CDR1 is DFQATT, CDR2 SNEGSKA (reference sequence). V was pared by 2 bases and J by 3 bases, with 16 bases between. The chain's CDR3 is CSARRFPHGHTEAFF. The CDR3 DNA reads as TGCAGTGCTAGACGATTTCCCCACGGGCACACTGAAGCTTTCTTT.

The chain links TRBV5-3 to TRBJ1-6, with D tentatively TRBD1 (5 bases). TRBV5-3 is an ORF for which the function is uncertain. Trimming removed 4 bases from V and 1 base from J, with 12 bases in between. This CDR3 has 16 residues. CDR3 loop: CARSLGVCSYNSPLHF. In DNA form, the CDR3 reads TGTGCCAGAAGCCTAGGGGTGTGTTCCTATAATTCACCCCTCCACTTT.

This clonotype was counted only a few times. The V gene is TRBV7-2, the J gene TRBJ2-2, with a possible D match to TRBD1 (6 bases). Germline V gene lookup returns CDR1 SGHTA and CDR2 FQGNSA. The CDR3 loop spans 15 amino acids. V was cut by 1 base and J by 3 bases, with 9 bases left in between. The chain's CDR3 is CASSLDRVYTGELFF. The CDR3 nucleotides are TGTGCCAGCAGCTTAGACAGGGTGTACACCGGGGAGCTGTTTTTT.

The chain is built from TRBV7-9 and TRBJ1-5; 7 bases match TRBD1. Germline lookup yields CDR1 SEHNR and CDR2 FQNEAQ (reference sequence). The CDR3 has 16 residues. J was trimmed by 1 base and V by 1 base; bases with no gene match: 4. CDR3 protein: CASSLGGGASNQPQHF. In DNA, the CDR3 is TGTGCCAGCAGCTTAGGAGGGGGCGCAAGCAATCAGCCCCAGCATTTT.

The chain is built from TRBV7-2 and TRBJ1-1, with 11 bases fitting TRBD1. This CDR3 has 16 amino acids. Germline lookup yields CDR1 SGHTA and CDR2 FQGNSA. V trimming: 5 bases; J trimming: 0 bases; junction bases outside the gene matches: 5. The CDR3 region has the DNA TGTGCCAGCAGCCCGGACAGGGGGCGGTTGAACACTGAAGCTTTCTTT. The encoded protein is CASSPDRGRLNTEAFF.

The chain recombines TRBV14 with TRBJ2-1; 7 bases match TRBD2. CDR1 SGHDN and CDR2 FVKESK come from the germline V gene. This CDR3 region has 17 residues. V shed 0 bases, J shed 4 bases, and the junction held 9 bases outside the gene matches. The CDR3 protein is CASSQELGLADYNEQFF. The CDR3 nucleotides are TGTGCCAGCAGCCAAGAGTTAGGTCTAGCGGATTACAATGAGCAGTTCTTC.

This clonotype turned up a few times. The chain couples TRBV29-1 to TRBJ2-3; the match to TRBD2 covers 12 bases. Germline V CDR1 and CDR2: SQVTM, ANQGSEA. Germline trimming cut 4 bases from V and 8 bases from J; bases unmatched to any gene: 10. The CDR3 is 15 residues long. The CDR3 DNA reads TGCAGCGTTGCGACTAGCGGGGGCCCCCGAGGTACGCAGTATTTT. Translated: CSVATSGGPRGTQYF.

In its sample, this clonotype was seen a few times. This chain uses TRBV7-3 with TRBJ2-3; D is perhaps TRBD1 (6 bases). Germline lookup yields CDR1 SGHTA and CDR2 FQGTGA. Deletions cut 1 base from V and 0 bases from J, with 11 bases between. This CDR3 has 16 residues. The CDR3 DNA reads as TGTGCCAGCAGCTTAAACAGGGCCATGAGCACAGATACGCAGTATTTT. Residues: CASSLNRAMSTDTQYF. The whole variable domain, remainder taken from reference TRBV7-3 and TRBJ2-3, is GAGVSQTPSNKVTEKGKYVELRCDPISGHTALYWYRQSLGQGPEFLIYFQGTGAADDSGLPNDRFFAVRPEGSVSTLKIQRTERGDSAVYLCASSLNRAMSTDTQYFGPGTRLTVL.

Only a few counts were recorded for this clonotype. The chain links TRBV12-3 or TRBV12-4 to TRBJ2-7, with D perhaps TRBD2 (5 bases). The CDR3 runs to 9 residues. V lost 8 bases to trimming and J lost 6 bases, with 5 bases between them. The CDR3 DNA reads TGTGCCAGCGGAGGCGAGCAGTACTTC. Translating it yields CASGGEQYF.